The 19 T cell receptor beta chains given below trace back to one sample, sequenced in a study of identical twins. TCRdb recomputed calls from the 5' RACE reads with MiXCR, one row per CDR3 protein. Here the sample spans some 790,000 distinct CDR3 sequences, around a sixth being singletons. The same sample was also studied in work on T cells expressing NK-cell markers.

The sequenced material came from PBMCs. These receptors were obtained from a woman aged 18 to 35 in good health.

V usage is TRBV20-1 and J usage is TRBJ2-7; D uncertain. Germline assignment: CDR1 DFQATT and CDR2 SNEGSKA (reference sequence). The CDR3 sequence is 14 residues long. V was cut by 2 bases and J by 2 bases, with 13 bases left in between. DNA for the CDR3: TGCAGTGCTAGAAACTTACAGACACCCTACGAGCAGTACTTC. It yields the protein CSARNLQTPYEQYF.

This clonotype came up a few times. The chain couples TRBV5-1 to TRBJ2-1; D remains unclear. This CDR3 comprises 12 residues. Germline lookup yields CDR1 SGHRS and CDR2 YFSETQ. V lost 3 bases to trimming and J lost 10 bases, with 11 bases between them. The CDR3 DNA reads as TGCGCCAGCAGCTCCCTGGACGGGGAGCAGTTCTTC. Translation gives CASSSLDGEQFF. The whole variable domain, remainder taken from reference TRBV5-1 and TRBJ2-1, is KAGVTQTPRYLIKTRGQQVTLSCSPISGHRSVSWYQQTPGQGLQFLFEYFSETQRNKGNFPGRFSGRQFSNSRSEMNVSTLELGDSALYLCASSSLDGEQFFGPGTRLTVL.

The chain couples TRBV11-2 to TRBJ2-1; the D gene could be TRBD1 or TRBD2 (5 bases each). Germline CDR1 reads SGHAT; CDR2 reads FQNNGV. V lost 5 bases and J lost 5, with 10 bases in between. CDR3 length: 13 amino acids. The CDR3 sequence is CASSGTLNNEQFF. The CDR3, as DNA: TGTGCCAGCAGCGGGACGCTTAACAATGAGCAGTTCTTC.

The rearrangement uses TRBV11-2 and TRBJ2-1, with D unclear. The germline V gene encodes CDR1 SGHAT and CDR2 FQNNGV. V lost 4 bases, J lost 6 bases, and 10 bases lay in between. The CDR3 extends over 13 amino acids. Here the CDR3 reads CASSSSKGNEQFF. DNA for the CDR3: TGTGCCAGCAGCTCCTCAAAGGGCAATGAGCAGTTCTTC. The complete variable domain, with remaining parts taken from reference TRBV11-2 and TRBJ2-1, reads EAGVAQSPRYKIIEKRQSVAFWCNPISGHATLYWYQQILGQGPKLLIQFQNNGVVDDSQLPKDRFSAERLKGVDSTLKIQPAKLEDSAVYLCASSSSKGNEQFFGPGTRLTVL.

This clonotype was seen a handful of times. J is TRBJ1-1 and V is TRBV6-1; D is possibly TRBD1 (5 bases). CDR1 MNHNS and CDR2 SASEGT come from the germline V gene. V gave up 7 bases and J gave up 1 base, with 16 bases separating them. The CDR3 extends over 15 amino acids. The CDR3 DNA is TGTGCCAGCACGGGGGAGAGCTTGGGGAACACTGAAGCTTTCTTT. Translating it yields CASTGESLGNTEAFF.

This clonotype has just a few counts. The chain recombines TRBV5-5 with TRBJ2-7; 7 nucleotides align to TRBD2. This CDR3 is 15 amino acids long. Germline CDR1 and CDR2: SGHKS and YYEKEE (reference sequence). The junction had 4 bases not matched to a gene; V was cut back by 0 bases and J by 1 base. The chain's CDR3 is CASSLGRERSYEQYF. The CDR3 coding sequence is TGTGCCAGCAGCTTGGGGCGGGAGAGATCCTACGAGCAGTACTTC.

This rearrangement joins TRBV29-1 to TRBJ2-2; 8 nucleotides align to TRBD2. The CDR3 spans 13 residues. The trim removed 7 bases at V and 4 bases at J, leaving 5 bases unmatched. Germline V gene sequence: CDR1 SQVTM, CDR2 ANQGSEA. This CDR3 is CSGSGGLTGELFF. CDR3 in DNA: TGCAGCGGCAGCGGGGGTCTCACCGGGGAGCTGTTTTTT.

This clonotype was observed a few times. The rearrangement joins TRBV7-9 to TRBJ2-5; D is uncertain. CDR3 size: 14 residues. Germline CDR1 is SEHNR and CDR2 is FQNEAQ (reference sequence). V gave up 0 bases and J gave up 1 base, with 6 bases separating them. The CDR3 coding sequence is TGTGCCAGCAGCTTAGCGTCTTTCCAAGAGACCCAGTACTTC. Encoded protein: CASSLASFQETQYF.

This clonotype has just one count. This chain joins TRBV6-5 and TRBJ2-7; 10 positions match TRBD1. Germline CDR1 is MNHEY and CDR2 is SVGAGI. The CDR3 spans 15 residues. The trim removed 4 bases at V and 5 bases at J, leaving 8 bases unmatched. CDR3 bases: TGTGCCAGCAGTTGGGGACAGGGGTTTAAGAACGAGCAGTACTTC. Translating it yields CASSWGQGFKNEQYF.

The chain is built from TRBV6-2 or TRBV6-3 and TRBJ2-1, with D unclear. V gave up 0 bases and J gave up 3 bases, with 9 bases separating them. In germline, CDR1 is MNHEY, CDR2 SVGEGT. This CDR3 is 15 amino acids long. CDR3 nucleotides: TGTGCCAGCAGTTACTCTGGGCTACTCTACAATGAGCAGTTCTTC. This gives the protein CASSYSGLLYNEQFF.

This clonotype was detected a few times. J is TRBJ2-7 and V is TRBV7-9; TRBD1 agrees at 8 bases. This CDR3 has 15 amino acids. Germline V gives CDR1 SEHNR, CDR2 FQNEAQ (reference sequence). The trim removed 4 bases at V and 7 bases at J, leaving 12 bases unmatched. DNA for the CDR3: TGTGCCAGCAGCTGGATGTCAGGGGGCGCGGGGGAGCAGTACTTC. It specifies CASSWMSGGAGEQYF.

CDR3 in DNA: TGTGCCATCAGCCCGGGAGGGTCGGGGGAGCAGTACTTC. Translating it yields CAISPGGSGEQYF. The chain combines TRBV10-3 with TRBJ2-7; TRBD2 agrees at 8 bases. V lost 6 bases and J lost 7; bases outside the gene matches: 8. This CDR3 region has 13 residues. The germline gives CDR1 ENHRY, CDR2 SYGVKD.

The rearrangement joins TRBV5-1 to TRBJ2-3; D is ambiguous. CDR1 and CDR2 (germline): SGHRS, YFSETQ. The germline V and J ends were trimmed by 1 base and 4 bases, with 7 bases remaining between them. The CDR3 extends over 13 amino acids. The CDR3 protein is CASSLFVSDTQYF. CDR3 nucleotide sequence: TGCGCCAGCAGCTTGTTTGTGTCAGATACGCAGTATTTT.

This clonotype was counted only a few times. The V call is TRBV5-5, the J call TRBJ2-2, with D possibly TRBD2 on 7 matching bases. The CDR3 is 16 amino acids. Germline values: CDR1 SGHKS, CDR2 YYEKEE (reference sequence). The germline V and J ends were trimmed by 4 bases and 1 base, with 14 bases remaining between them. CDR3 residues: CASSRGVRGNTGELFF. The CDR3 DNA reads TGTGCCAGCAGCCGGGGGGTCAGGGGGAACACCGGGGAGCTGTTTTTT.

This clonotype appeared a few times. The chain has TRBV12-3 or TRBV12-4 and TRBJ1-1, with 7 bases lining up with TRBD1. The V and J ends lost 6 bases and 7 bases, in that order; junction bases with no gene match: 11. This CDR3 spans 14 amino acids. This CDR3 is CASRRRQGEGEAFF. The CDR3 coding sequence is TGTGCCAGCAGGCGCCGACAGGGCGAAGGTGAAGCTTTCTTT.

This clonotype was counted ten times or more. This sequence joins TRBV12-3 or TRBV12-4 and TRBJ2-1; 7 positions agree with TRBD2. The V and J ends lost 2 bases and 4 bases, in that order; junction bases with no gene match: 2. This CDR3 has 14 amino acids. The CDR3 nucleotides are TGTGCCAGCAGTTTACCCGGGGGGTACAATGAGCAGTTCTTC. As protein: CASSLPGGYNEQFF.

This clonotype has just a few counts. The chain is built from TRBV5-1 and TRBJ2-3; TRBD1 might be the D (5 bases). The CDR3 loop spans 15 amino acids. Germline assignment: CDR1 SGHRS and CDR2 YFSETQ. Trimming stripped 0 bases from V and 3 bases from J, with 11 bases between. The CDR3 DNA reads as TGCGCCAGCAGCTTGGTTAGAAGGGGAACAGATACGCAGTATTTT. Translation: CASSLVRRGTDTQYF. Variable domain in full (rest from reference TRBV5-1 and TRBJ2-3): KAGVTQTPRYLIKTRGQQVTLSCSPISGHRSVSWYQQTPGQGLQFLFEYFSETQRNKGNFPGRFSGRQFSNSRSEMNVSTLELGDSALYLCASSLVRRGTDTQYFGPGTRLTVL.

The chain links TRBV5-1 to TRBJ1-3; D perhaps matches TRBD1 (5 bases). The germline V and J ends were trimmed by 4 bases and 4 bases, with 9 bases remaining between them. Looked up from germline, CDR1 is SGHRS and CDR2 is YFSETQ. The CDR3 has 13 amino acids. The CDR3 coding sequence is TGCGCCAGCAGCCAAGGGGACGGAAACACCATATATTTT. This encodes CASSQGDGNTIYF.

This clonotype has at least ten counts. The V call is TRBV6-6, the J call TRBJ2-3; D is unclear. V lost 6 bases and J lost 4, with 8 bases in between. This CDR3 contains 12 residues. Germline V gives CDR1 MNHNY, CDR2 SVGAGI (reference sequence). The CDR3 coding sequence is TGTGCCAGCAGCGCCCCGGCAGATACGCAGTATTTT. Its translation is CASSAPADTQYF.